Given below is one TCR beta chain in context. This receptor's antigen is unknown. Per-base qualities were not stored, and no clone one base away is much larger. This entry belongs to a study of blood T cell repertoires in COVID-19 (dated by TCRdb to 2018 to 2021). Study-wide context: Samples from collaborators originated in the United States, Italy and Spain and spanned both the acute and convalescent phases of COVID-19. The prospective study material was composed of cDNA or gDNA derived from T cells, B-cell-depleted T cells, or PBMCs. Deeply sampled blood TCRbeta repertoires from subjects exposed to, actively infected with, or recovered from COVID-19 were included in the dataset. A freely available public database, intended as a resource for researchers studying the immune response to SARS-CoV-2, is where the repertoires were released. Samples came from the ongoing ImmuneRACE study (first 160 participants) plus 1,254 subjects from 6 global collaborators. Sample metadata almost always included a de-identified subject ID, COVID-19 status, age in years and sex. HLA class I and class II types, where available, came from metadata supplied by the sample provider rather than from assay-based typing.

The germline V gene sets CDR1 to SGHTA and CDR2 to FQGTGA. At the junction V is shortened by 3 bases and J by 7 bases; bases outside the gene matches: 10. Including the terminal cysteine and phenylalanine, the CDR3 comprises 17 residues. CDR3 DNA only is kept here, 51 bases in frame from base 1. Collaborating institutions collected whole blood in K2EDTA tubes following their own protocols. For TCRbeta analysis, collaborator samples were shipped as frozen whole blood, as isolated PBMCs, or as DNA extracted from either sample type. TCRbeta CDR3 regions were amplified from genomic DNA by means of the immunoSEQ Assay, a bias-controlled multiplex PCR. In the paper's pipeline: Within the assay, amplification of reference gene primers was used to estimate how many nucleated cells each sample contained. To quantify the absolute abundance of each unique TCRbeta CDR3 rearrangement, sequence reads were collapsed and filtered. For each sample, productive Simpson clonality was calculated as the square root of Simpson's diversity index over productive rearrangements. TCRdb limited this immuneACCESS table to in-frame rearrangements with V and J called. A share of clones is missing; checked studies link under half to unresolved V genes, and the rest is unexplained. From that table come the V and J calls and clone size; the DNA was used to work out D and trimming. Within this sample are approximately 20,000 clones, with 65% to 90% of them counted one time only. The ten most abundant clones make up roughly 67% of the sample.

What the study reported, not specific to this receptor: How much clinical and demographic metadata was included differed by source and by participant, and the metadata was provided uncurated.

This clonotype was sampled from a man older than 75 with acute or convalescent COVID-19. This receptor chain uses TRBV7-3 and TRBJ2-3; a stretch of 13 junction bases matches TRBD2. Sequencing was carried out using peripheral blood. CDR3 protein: CASSFGPPGLAGYTQYF. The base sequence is TGTGCCAGCAGCTTTGGCCCACCGGGACTAGCGGGATATACGCAGTATTTT.